This passage covers 27 T cell receptor beta chains from one sample sequenced in a study of chemoradiotherapy in HPV16-positive cancers. The method was immunoSEQ multiplex PCR; TCRdb's version includes in-frame clones alone and lacks a portion of them. The sample yields 30,000 or so clones, approximately 80% seen once. Specimen: blood, collected from a patient who underwent chemoradiotherapy. The receptor source for this set is a human donor with HPV-associated anogenital cancer.

The chain combines TRBV2 with TRBJ2-6; tentative D call: TRBD1 (6 bases). Per germline, CDR1 SNHLY and CDR2 FYNNEI. V was cut by 5 bases and J by 3 bases, with 11 bases left in between. This CDR3 spans 15 amino acids. The CDR3 spells CASSTSGVGANVLTF. Here the CDR3 DNA reads TGTGCCAGCAGTACCTCAGGGGTTGGGGCCAACGTCCTGACTTTC.

The chain links TRBV29-1 to TRBJ1-3; D is uncertain. Germline values: CDR1 SQVTM, CDR2 ANQGSEA. The CDR3 has 13 amino acids. Trimming took off 5 bases at V and 0 bases at J, with 8 bases between the two ends. The CDR3 spells CSVLTVSGNTIYF. CDR3 coding DNA: TGCAGCGTTTTAACAGTCTCTGGAAACACCATATATTTT.

This chain links TRBV4-1 with TRBJ2-5, with D perhaps matching TRBD1 or TRBD2 (6 bases each). This CDR3 has 15 residues. Germline V gene lookup returns CDR1 MGHRA and CDR2 YSYEKL. The V end was cut by 1 base, the J end by 5 bases, with 14 bases between. DNA of the CDR3: TGCGCCAGCAGCCAAGTAGGGGGGAGATCGGAGACCCAGTACTTC. Translated: CASSQVGGRSETQYF.

This chain uses TRBV6-1 with TRBJ2-3; 8 bases align to TRBD2. The CDR3 length is 15 residues. V was pared by 9 bases and J by 1 base, with 9 bases of the junction left unmatched. Germline V gene data show CDR1 as MNHNS and CDR2 as SASEGT. The CDR3: CASVVGSGGTDTQYF. The DNA of the CDR3 is TGTGCCAGTGTCGTGGGTAGCGGGGGCACAGATACGCAGTATTTT.

V usage is TRBV4-1 and J usage is TRBJ2-2; D not certain. CDR1 is MGHRA and CDR2 is YSYEKL in the germline V gene. V was shortened by 0 bases and J by 0 bases, with 5 bases between the two germline ends. The CDR3 runs 15 residues. CDR3: CASSQELANTGELFF. Written as DNA, the CDR3 is TGCGCCAGCAGCCAAGAATTGGCGAACACCGGGGAGCTGTTTTTT.

This clone appeared once. The CDR3: CASSLAAGTFAGELFF. The CDR3 DNA sequence: TGTGCCAGCAGCTTAGCGGCCGGGACATTCGCCGGGGAGCTGTTTTTT. The chain carries TRBV7-9 and TRBJ2-2; tentatively, D is TRBD1 (6 bases). From germline, CDR1 is SEHNR and CDR2 FQNEAQ (reference sequence). The CDR3 extends over 16 amino acids. Trimming pared 0 bases from V and 6 bases from J, leaving 14 bases between.

The CDR3 sequence: CASRMDLHTDTQYF. The CDR3 nucleotides read TGTGCCAGCAGGATGGACTTACACACAGATACGCAGTATTTT. The chain joins TRBV2 to TRBJ2-3, with D tentatively TRBD2 (5 bases). The V and J ends lost 6 bases and 2 bases respectively, with 12 bases between them. Germline V gene sequence: CDR1 SNHLY, CDR2 FYNNEI. The CDR3 is made up of 14 amino acids.

There are a few counts of this clone. The V gene is TRBV9, the J gene TRBJ1-1; D might be TRBD1 (5 bases). CDR3 size: 12 residues. Germline values: CDR1 SGDLS, CDR2 YYNGEE. Trimming took off 4 bases at V and 7 bases at J, with 11 bases between the two ends. Here the CDR3 reads CASSQGRSEAFF. CDR3 in DNA: TGTGCCAGCAGCCAGGGCAGGAGTGAAGCTTTCTTT.

This clone was recorded a few times. J is TRBJ2-3 and V is TRBV7-2, with D unresolved. Germline loops: CDR1 SGHTA, CDR2 FQGNSA. V gave up 2 bases and J gave up 8 bases, with 11 bases separating them. There are 13 residues in the CDR3. The CDR3 region is CASSLNLSGTQYF. The DNA for the CDR3 is TGTGCCAGCAGCTTAAATTTATCGGGTACGCAGTATTTT.

The V call is TRBV25-1, the J call TRBJ2-7, with 8 bases fitting TRBD1. This CDR3 contains 12 residues. Germline V lookup: CDR1 MGHDK, CDR2 SYGVNS. Trimming removed 5 bases from V and 7 bases from J; junction bases left unmatched: 4. CDR3 in amino acids: CASSSQGGEQYF. CDR3 DNA sequence: TGTGCCAGCAGTTCACAGGGGGGTGAGCAGTACTTC.

The J gene is TRBJ1-2, the V gene TRBV6-5; TRBD1 matches at 10 bases. The CDR3 length is 14 residues. The J segment lost 3 bases and the V segment lost 2 bases, leaving 0 bases of the junction unmatched. Per germline, CDR1 MNHEY and CDR2 SVGAGI. The CDR3 DNA follows: TGTGCCAGCAGTTACGGGACAGGGGACTATGGCTACACCTTC. Translating it yields CASSYGTGDYGYTF.

The CDR3 coding sequence is TGTGCCAGCAGACTCGCGGGGGGCCGTGCAAAGACCCAGTACTTC. Translation gives CASRLAGGRAKTQYF. The rearrangement uses TRBV6-5 and TRBJ2-5; 8 nucleotides align to TRBD2. V shed 6 bases and J 6 bases; nucleotides not matched to a gene: 12. The germline V gene has CDR1 MNHEY and CDR2 SVGAGI. The CDR3 is 15 amino acids.

This chain connects TRBV5-8 to TRBJ1-1; D gene uncertain. Deletions cut 0 bases from V and 1 base from J, with 4 bases between. Germline V CDR1 and CDR2: SGHTS, YDEGEE. CDR3 length: 13 amino acids. This CDR3 is CASSLVRNTEAFF. CDR3 bases: TGTGCCAGCAGCTTGGTTAGGAACACTGAAGCTTTCTTT.

The chain joins TRBV7-9 to TRBJ2-1, with a weak D call TRBD2 (5 bases). This CDR3 comprises 12 residues. Per germline, CDR1 SEHNR and CDR2 FQNEAQ (reference sequence). Trimming removed 5 bases from V and 8 bases from J, with 10 bases in between. The CDR3 DNA reads TGTGCCAGCAGCCCCGCGCGGGATGAGCAGTTCTTC. Its translation is CASSPARDEQFF.

The chain joins TRBV11-3 to TRBJ2-6, with TRBD1 matching over 8 bases. The CDR3 contains 18 residues. The junction had 10 bases not matched to a gene; V was cut back by 3 bases and J by 3 bases. The germline V gene has CDR1 SGHNT and CDR2 YENEEA. The chain's CDR3 is CASSFSGGASSGANVLTF. CDR3 sequence (DNA): TGTGCCAGCAGCTTTTCAGGGGGCGCTAGTAGTGGGGCCAACGTCCTGACTTTC.

The chain uses TRBV6-1 and TRBJ1-2, with TRBD1 matching over 8 bases. The CDR3 has 15 residues. Trimming cost V 2 bases and J 8 bases; bases outside gene matches: 10. Per the germline V gene, CDR1 is MNHNS and CDR2 is SASEGT. CDR3 loop: CASSERTGSPLGYTF. CDR3 DNA sequence: TGTGCCAGCAGTGAACGGACAGGGTCCCCCCTGGGCTACACCTTC.

The chain has TRBV21-1 and TRBJ1-1; no check of the table's D call, TRBD1, against the DNA was made. TRBV21-1 is a known pseudogene. The CDR3 is 17 amino acids. The CDR3 region is CASSKDPGQGGHTEAFF. In DNA, the CDR3 is TGTGCCAGCAGCAAAGACCCGGGACAGGGGGGGCACACTGAAGCTTTCTTT.

This chain links TRBV9 with TRBJ2-3; 10 positions agree with TRBD2. Germline V CDR1 and CDR2: SGDLS, YYNGEE. Losses at the gene ends were 4 bases for V and 2 bases for J; bases not matched to a gene: 13. The CDR3 length is 18 residues. The CDR3: CASSPHTGAGGTTDTQYF. DNA for the CDR3: TGTGCCAGCAGCCCACATACCGGAGCGGGGGGGACCACAGATACGCAGTATTTT.

J is TRBJ1-1 and V is TRBV4-1; D is unresolved. Germline values: CDR1 MGHRA, CDR2 YSYEKL. The CDR3 is made up of 15 amino acids. V lost 4 bases to trimming and J lost 0 bases, with 12 bases between them. The CDR3 sequence is CASSRADLLNTEAFF. In nucleotides, the CDR3 is TGCGCCAGCAGCCGAGCGGATTTACTGAACACTGAAGCTTTCTTT.

The chain employs TRBV28 and TRBJ1-1, with TRBD1 identical over 7 bases. This CDR3 spans 11 amino acids. The germline V gene encodes CDR1 MDHEN and CDR2 SYDVKM. Losses at the gene ends were 5 bases for V and 10 bases for J; bases not matched to a gene: 4. In DNA, the CDR3 is TGTGCCAGCAGTGACAGGGTTTCAGCTTTCTTT. This sequence encodes CASSDRVSAFF.

The V call is TRBV5-1, the J call TRBJ2-1, with 10 positions matching TRBD1. In germline, CDR1 is SGHRS, CDR2 YFSETQ. Unmatched junction bases numbered 15, after V lost 4 bases and J lost 8 bases. This CDR3 is built from 17 residues. The chain's CDR3 is CASSKDLGQGLMYEQFF. The CDR3 DNA is TGCGCCAGCAGCAAGGATTTGGGACAGGGGCTTATGTATGAGCAGTTCTTC.

V is TRBV5-4 and J is TRBJ2-1; D is possibly TRBD2 (5 bases). Germline CDR1 reads SGHNT; CDR2 reads YYREEE (reference sequence). Deletions cut 0 bases from V and 4 bases from J, with 11 bases between. CDR3 size: 15 residues. CDR3 region: CASSLVDSQYNEQFF. CDR3 sequence (DNA): TGTGCCAGCAGCTTGGTGGACTCCCAGTACAATGAGCAGTTCTTC.

This chain joins TRBV5-4 and TRBJ1-1; possibly TRBD1 for D (5 bases). Germline V gene data show CDR1 as SGHNT and CDR2 as YYREEE (reference sequence). The CDR3 runs 15 residues. Trimming left V 5 bases short and J 3 bases short, with 17 bases between. CDR3 DNA: TGTGCCAGCAGTCTCCCGGGCAGAGGGGACACTGAAGCTTTCTTT. The encoded protein is CASSLPGRGDTEAFF.

This chain joins TRBV19 and TRBJ2-1; D possibly corresponds to TRBD2 (5 bases). This CDR3 has 12 amino acids. Trimming took 7 bases from V and 5 from J, leaving 9 bases between them. Germline CDR1 LNHDA, CDR2 SQIVND (reference sequence). CDR3 nucleotides: TGTGCCAGTACCACTAGGGACAATGAGCAGTTCTTC. This gives the protein CASTTRDNEQFF. The whole variable domain, remainder taken from reference TRBV19 and TRBJ2-1, is DGGITQSPKYLFRKEGQNVTLSCEQNLNHDAMYWYRQDPGQGLRLIYYSQIVNDFQKGDIAEGYSVSREKKESFPLTVTSAQKNPTAFYLCASTTRDNEQFFGPGTRLTVL.

The chain combines TRBV7-6 with TRBJ2-1; D is undetermined. The V end was cut by 4 bases, the J end by 7 bases, with 14 bases between. The CDR3 has 14 residues. From germline, CDR1 is SGHVS and CDR2 FNYEAQ. The CDR3 DNA reads as TGTGCCAGCAGCTCAACCTACTTGGGAAATGAGCAGTTCTTC. Its translation is CASSSTYLGNEQFF.

This clone has just a few counts. V usage is TRBV19 and J usage is TRBJ1-5, with TRBD1 as a possible D gene (5 bases). The CDR3 is 16 residues long. V was cut by 5 bases and J by 5 bases, with 19 bases left in between. The V gene's germline CDR1 is LNHDA and CDR2 SQIVND (reference sequence). In nucleotides, the CDR3 is TGTGCCAGTAGTCCCCACCCGACAGCTAGATATCAGCCCCAGCATTTT. This codes for CASSPHPTARYQPQHF.

The chain has TRBV6-1 and TRBJ2-1, with D tentatively TRBD1 or TRBD2 (5 bases each). Germline V gene lookup returns CDR1 MNHNS and CDR2 SASEGT. Trimming stripped 8 bases from V and 6 bases from J, with 11 bases between. This CDR3 is 12 amino acids long. CDR3 in amino acids: CASGGNSNEQFF. CDR3 DNA: TGTGCCAGCGGGGGTAATAGCAATGAGCAGTTCTTC.